These 9 T cell receptor beta chains originate from one sample sequenced in a study of blood T cell repertoires in COVID-19. Profiled with immunoSEQ multiplex PCR; TCRdb holds only in-frame clones, not every one. The sample includes 290,000 or so clones, around 90% of them seen just once. The sequenced sample was PBMCs or T cells enriched from blood (not recorded which). The source is a woman aged 25 to 39 who had recovered from COVID-19.

This sequence joins TRBV15 and TRBJ1-1, with a weak D call TRBD1 (6 bases). With 0 bases removed from V and 8 bases from J, the gap between germline ends came to 10 bases. The CDR3 runs 13 residues. The V gene's germline CDR1 is LNHNV and CDR2 YYDKDF (reference sequence). In DNA, the CDR3 is TGTGCCACCAGCAGAGATCGGGGGGCGGAAGCTTTCTTT. Amino acids: CATSRDRGAEAFF.

The gene calls are TRBV28 and TRBJ2-7, with TRBD2 matching 8 bases. Germline-derived CDR1 and CDR2 are MDHEN and SYDVKM. The V and J ends lost 4 bases and 3 bases, in that order; junction bases with no gene match: 8. The CDR3 is 15 residues long. CDR3 DNA: TGTGCCAGCAGTTCTCGGGAGGGCGGTCTCTACGAGCAGTACTTC. Translation gives CASSSREGGLYEQYF.

This rearrangement joins TRBV14 to TRBJ1-2; D gene uncertain. Germline V CDR1 and CDR2: SGHDN, FVKESK. V dropped 0 bases and J dropped 2 bases, with 7 bases sitting between them. This CDR3 comprises 14 residues. The chain's CDR3 is CASSQERRNYGYTF. The CDR3 nucleotides are TGTGCCAGCAGCCAAGAGAGGCGGAACTATGGCTACACCTTC.

The chain recombines TRBV6-5 with TRBJ1-6; perhaps TRBD1 as D (5 bases). Trimming removed 3 bases from V and 9 bases from J, with 18 bases in between. Germline-derived CDR1 and CDR2 are MNHEY and SVGAGI. The CDR3 totals 16 residues. The CDR3 bases are TGTGCCAGCAGTTATAGGGCGGGGGGAAAGGGTTCACCCCTCCACTTT. Amino acids: CASSYRAGGKGSPLHF.

The J gene is TRBJ1-5, the V gene TRBV28; unclear D gene. The germline CDR1 and CDR2 sequences are MDHEN and SYDVKM. With 2 bases removed from V and 3 bases from J, the gap between germline ends came to 14 bases. CDR3 size: 16 residues. The CDR3 loop reads CASSLPSEGHNQPQHF. The CDR3 DNA sequence: TGTGCCAGCAGTTTACCCTCGGAGGGCCACAATCAGCCCCAGCATTTT. Supplemented by reference TRBV28 and TRBJ1-5, the full variable domain reads DVKVTQSSRYLVKRTGEKVFLECVQDMDHENMFWYRQDPGLGLRLIYFSYDVKMKEKGDIPEGYSVSREKKERFSLILESASTNQTSMYLCASSLPSEGHNQPQHFGDGTRLSIL.

This clone occurred once. The J gene is TRBJ2-5, the V gene TRBV9, with D perhaps TRBD1 (5 bases). This CDR3 has 13 amino acids. Germline CDR1 is SGDLS and CDR2 is YYNGEE. V lost 4 bases, J lost 2 bases, and 9 bases lay in between. CDR3 amino acids: CASSFQGQETQYF. The CDR3 DNA is TGTGCCAGCAGCTTCCAGGGTCAAGAGACCCAGTACTTC.

This chain uses TRBV1 with TRBJ2-1; TRBD2, the D gene given by the table, was not confirmed from the DNA. TRBV1 corresponds to a pseudogene. This CDR3 comprises 16 residues. The CDR3 bases are TGCACCAGCAGCCAATGGGGACTAGCGGATGACAATGAGCAGTTCTTC. It translates to CTSSQWGLADDNEQFF.

The chain recombines TRBV7-3 with TRBJ2-1, with 8 nucleotides matching TRBD2. Germline CDR1 and CDR2: SGHTA and FQGTGA. The CDR3 is 16 residues long. The V segment lost 0 bases and the J segment 7 bases; nucleotides outside the gene matches: 8. The CDR3 coding sequence is TGTGCCAGCAGCTTAACTCTGGCGGGAGGCAATAATGAGCAGTTCTTC. It yields the protein CASSLTLAGGNNEQFF.

This rearrangement joins TRBV13 to TRBJ2-1, with 9 bases fitting TRBD2. This CDR3 spans 15 amino acids. After removal of 4 bases from V and 4 bases from J, the junction contained 5 bases not matched to a gene. CDR1 is PRHDT and CDR2 is FYEKMQ in the germline V gene (reference sequence). CDR3 region: CASSSLAGAYNEQFF. As DNA, the CDR3 is TGTGCCAGCAGCTCCTTAGCGGGAGCTTACAATGAGCAGTTCTTC.